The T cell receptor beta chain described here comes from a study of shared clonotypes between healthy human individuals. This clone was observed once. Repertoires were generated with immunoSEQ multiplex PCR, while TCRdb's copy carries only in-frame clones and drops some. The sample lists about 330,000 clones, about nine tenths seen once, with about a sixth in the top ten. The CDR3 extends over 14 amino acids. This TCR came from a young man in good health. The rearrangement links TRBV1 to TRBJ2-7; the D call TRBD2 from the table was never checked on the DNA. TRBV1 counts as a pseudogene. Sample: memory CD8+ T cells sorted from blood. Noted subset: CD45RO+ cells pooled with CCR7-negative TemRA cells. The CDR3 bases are TGCACCAGCAGCCCGGGTGTAAGTTTCTACGAGCAGTACTTC. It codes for CTSSPGVSFYEQYF.